These 6 T cell receptor beta chains were sequenced from one sample in a study of tumor-infiltrating lymphocytes in primary liver carcinoma. The researchers obtained blood RNA from unsorted whole blood and also extracted germline DNA. The input was around 0.5 ug total RNA; TCR beta cDNA was made from it with a constant-region primer. Amplification in three nested multiplex PCR rounds with slightly modified ARM-PCR gave rise to TCR beta libraries. The opening two PCR rounds, around 9 cycles each, paired TRBV1-TRBV30 forward primers with a C-beta reverse primer. TCRdb called the multiplex PCR reads again in MiXCR, with one record for every CDR3 protein. The sample gives around 330,000 distinct CDR3 sequences, more than 55% of which show up once; roughly 9% is in the top ten. The specimen was peripheral blood. The receptors shown here come from a man between 35 and 55 years old with primary liver carcinoma and hepatitis B virus infection.

This clonotype has more than one count but fewer than ten. This chain connects TRBV5-1 to TRBJ1-4; 7 bases agree with TRBD1. This CDR3 region has 15 residues. Germline values: CDR1 SGHRS, CDR2 YFSETQ. V shed 1 base, J shed 7 bases, and the junction held 7 bases outside the gene matches. DNA of the CDR3: TGCGCCAGCAGCTTGTGTGGACAGGTTGGTGAAAAACTGTTTTTT. As protein: CASSLCGQVGEKLFF. Combining the CDR3 with reference TRBV5-1 and TRBJ1-4 gives the whole variable domain KAGVTQTPRYLIKTRGQQVTLSCSPISGHRSVSWYQQTPGQGLQFLFEYFSETQRNKGNFPGRFSGRQFSNSRSEMNVSTLELGDSALYLCASSLCGQVGEKLFFGSGTQLSVL.

This clonotype has a count of ten or more. V and J are TRBV4-2 and TRBJ2-2; 8 nucleotides line up with TRBD2. Germline CDR1 is LGHNA and CDR2 is YNFKEQ. With 4 bases clipped from V and 3 bases from J, the junction kept 7 bases outside the gene matches. The CDR3 is 16 amino acids. CDR3 protein: CASSPREGLDTGELFF. CDR3 sequence (DNA): TGTGCCAGCAGCCCCCGGGAGGGCCTGGACACCGGGGAGCTGTTTTTT.

Of note for this clonotype: A much larger clone lies one base from this, so it may be a read error. V is TRBV12-3 or TRBV12-4 and J is TRBJ2-3; 8 bases fit TRBD2. CDR3 length: 21 amino acids. The ends lost 6 bases at V and 1 base at J; junction bases unmatched: 24. This chain's CDR3 is CASSPFSTRTSFSGGTDTQYF. CDR3 DNA sequence: TGTGCCAGCAGCCCGTTCTCCACCCGGACTAGCTTCTCAGGTGGCACAGATACGCAGTATTTT.

Turning to this clonotype: This may come from a read error, since a much larger clone is one base off. CDR3 sequence reads: CASRLGLASEQYF. CDR3 sequence (DNA): TGTGCCAGCAGGCTAGGACTAGCTAGCGAGCAGTACTTC. The V call is TRBV12-3 or TRBV12-4, the J call TRBJ2-7; 8 bases are shared with TRBD2. CDR3 size: 13 residues. The trim removed 6 bases at V and 6 bases at J, leaving 7 bases unmatched.

This clonotype occurred many times. The chain has TRBV4-1 and TRBJ1-2, with 8 bases identical to TRBD1. Trimming took 1 base from V and 8 from J; bases not matched to a gene: 15. Germline CDR1 is MGHRA and CDR2 is YSYEKL. The length of the CDR3 is 17 residues. CDR3 amino acids: CASSQARTGTMLRGYTF. The CDR3 DNA reads as TGCGCCAGCAGCCAAGCCCGGACAGGGACAATGTTAAGGGGCTACACCTTC.

Worth noting for this clonotype: The conserved phenylalanine or tryptophan is not found at the CDR3 terminus, so this likely reflects a read error. V gene TRBV12-3 or TRBV12-4 combines with J gene TRBJ2-7; TRBD1 matches at 9 bases. This CDR3 is built from 15 residues. V shed 0 bases, J shed 7 bases, and the junction held 7 bases outside the gene matches. DNA for the CDR3: TGTGCCAGCAGTTTAGCGGGGATGGACAGGGGTGAGCAGTACTCC. Translation gives CASSLAGMDRGEQYS.